This TCR beta chain is drawn from a study of naive and memory T cell subsets. This clonotype was observed a few times. Its target is unknown. Findings and limits, study-wide: Over 90% of naive TCR sequences appeared only once, unlike memory subsets. Especially in CD8 cells, naive repertoires contained a few larger clonotypes, possibly CD45RA-re-expressing memory cells. From naive to CM, EM and EMRA, diversity decreased and Gini increased.

V was cut by 7 bases and J by 5 bases, with 12 bases left in between. The CDR3 covers 13 residues. Two oligonucleotides, mixed equimolar, formed the beta constant-region primer covering TRBC1 and TRBC2. The ligated cDNA underwent four PCR rounds using SP2 and nested alpha and beta constant-region primers. TCRdb reanalysed the UMI-ligation and nested PCR reads using MiXCR and keeps one entry per CDR3 protein. The table shows more than 95,000 distinct CDR3 sequences, with more than 12% occurring only once. The sequenced material came from naive CD8+ T cells from blood. The chain combines TRBV12-3 or TRBV12-4 with TRBJ1-5; D is unclear. The receptor's source is a human donor in good health. CDR3 sequence reads: CASTLGGYQPQHF. CDR3 sequence (DNA): TGTGCCAGCACCCTGGGCGGTTATCAGCCCCAGCATTTT.